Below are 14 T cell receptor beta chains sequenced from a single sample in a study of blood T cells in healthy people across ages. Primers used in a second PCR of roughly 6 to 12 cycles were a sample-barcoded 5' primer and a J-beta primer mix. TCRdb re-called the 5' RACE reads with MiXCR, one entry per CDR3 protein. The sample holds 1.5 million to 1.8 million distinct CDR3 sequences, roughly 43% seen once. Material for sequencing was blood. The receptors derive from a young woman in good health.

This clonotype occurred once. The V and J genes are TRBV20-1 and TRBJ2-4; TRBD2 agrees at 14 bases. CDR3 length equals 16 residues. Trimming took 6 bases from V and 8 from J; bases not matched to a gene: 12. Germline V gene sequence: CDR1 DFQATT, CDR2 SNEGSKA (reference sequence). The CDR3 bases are TGCAGTGCCCCGACCGGGACTAGCGGGAGTCGGGACATTCAGTACTTC. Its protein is CSAPTGTSGSRDIQYF.

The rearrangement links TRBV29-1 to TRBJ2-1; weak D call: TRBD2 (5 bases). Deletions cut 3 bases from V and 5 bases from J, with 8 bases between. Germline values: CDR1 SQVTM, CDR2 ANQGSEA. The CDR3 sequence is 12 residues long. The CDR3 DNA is TGCAGCGTTGAGTTCGGGGACAATGAGCAGTTCTTC. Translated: CSVEFGDNEQFF.

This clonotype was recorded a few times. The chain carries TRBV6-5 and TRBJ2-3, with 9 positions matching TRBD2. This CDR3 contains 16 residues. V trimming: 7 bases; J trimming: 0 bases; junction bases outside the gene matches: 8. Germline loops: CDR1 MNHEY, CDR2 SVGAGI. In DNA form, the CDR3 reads TGTGCCAGCAAACCCGGACTAGCGTCTAGCACAGATACGCAGTATTTT. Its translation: CASKPGLASSTDTQYF.

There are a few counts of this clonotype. CDR3 residues: CASRVAGSTDTQYF. For the CDR3, the DNA is TGTGCCAGCAGGGTGGCGGGCAGCACAGATACGCAGTATTTT. The chain employs TRBV6-5 and TRBJ2-3; D is perhaps TRBD2 (5 bases). Germline V gives CDR1 MNHEY, CDR2 SVGAGI. V gave up 6 bases and J gave up 0 bases, with 10 bases separating them. This CDR3 has 14 residues.

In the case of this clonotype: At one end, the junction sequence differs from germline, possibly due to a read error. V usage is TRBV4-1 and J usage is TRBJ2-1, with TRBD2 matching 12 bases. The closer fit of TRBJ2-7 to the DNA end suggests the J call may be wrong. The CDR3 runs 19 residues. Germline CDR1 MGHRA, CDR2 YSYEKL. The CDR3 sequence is CTSSQTGTSGFYLYNEQYF. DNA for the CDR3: TGCACCAGCAGCCAAACCGGGACTAGCGGGTTCTACCTCTACAATGAGCAGTACTTC.

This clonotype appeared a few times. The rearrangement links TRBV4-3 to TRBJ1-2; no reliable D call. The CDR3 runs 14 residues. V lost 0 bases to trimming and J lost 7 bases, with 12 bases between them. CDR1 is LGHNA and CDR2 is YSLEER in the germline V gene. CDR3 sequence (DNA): TGCGCCAGCAGCCAAGATGACCGATTAGGTGGCTACACCTTC. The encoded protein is CASSQDDRLGGYTF.

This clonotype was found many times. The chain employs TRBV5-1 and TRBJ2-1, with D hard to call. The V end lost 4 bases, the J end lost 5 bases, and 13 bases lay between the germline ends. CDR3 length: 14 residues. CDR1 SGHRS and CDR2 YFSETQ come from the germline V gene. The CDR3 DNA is TGCGCCAGCAGCCCCACTTCCAGGAACAATGAGCAGTTCTTC. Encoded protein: CASSPTSRNNEQFF.

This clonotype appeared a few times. The CDR3 DNA reads TGTGCCAGCAGCTTAGCGGGGGGTAGCGTTTTCCATGAGCAGTTCTTC. Its translation is CASSLAGGSVFHEQFF. The chain joins TRBV7-2 to TRBJ2-1, with D perhaps TRBD2 (6 bases). CDR3 size: 16 residues. Germline values: CDR1 SGHTA, CDR2 FQGNSA. The germline V and J ends were trimmed by 0 bases and 8 bases, with 17 bases remaining between them.

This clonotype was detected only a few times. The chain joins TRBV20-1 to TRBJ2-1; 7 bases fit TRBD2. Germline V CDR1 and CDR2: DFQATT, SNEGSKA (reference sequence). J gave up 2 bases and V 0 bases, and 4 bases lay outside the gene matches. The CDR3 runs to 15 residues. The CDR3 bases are TGCAGTGCTAGAGATCGGGCGGGGGCCTACAATGAGCAGTTCTTC. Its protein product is CSARDRAGAYNEQFF.

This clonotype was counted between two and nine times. CDR3 DNA sequence: TGTGCCAGCAGTTCGACAGGGTGGGAGCAGTTCTTC. Its translation: CASSSTGWEQFF. This chain links TRBV27 with TRBJ2-1; 7 positions match TRBD1. The CDR3 loop spans 12 amino acids. Germline V gene data show CDR1 as MNHEY and CDR2 as SMNVEV (reference sequence). J was trimmed by 10 bases and V by 4 bases; bases with no gene match: 4.

CDR3 protein: CASSEGGSPYEQYF. The CDR3 bases are TGTGCCAGCAGTGAAGGTGGCAGTCCCTACGAGCAGTACTTC. The chain links TRBV2 to TRBJ2-7; D unclear. The length of the CDR3 is 14 residues. The ends were cut back, 1 base at V and 2 bases at J, with 9 bases in the middle. Germline V gives CDR1 SNHLY, CDR2 FYNNEI.

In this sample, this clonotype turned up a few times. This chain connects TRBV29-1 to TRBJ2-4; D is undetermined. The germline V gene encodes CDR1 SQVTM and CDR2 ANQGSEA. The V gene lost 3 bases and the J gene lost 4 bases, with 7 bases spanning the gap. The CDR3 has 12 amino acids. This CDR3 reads CSVEGIKNIQYF. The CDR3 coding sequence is TGCAGCGTTGAGGGAATTAAAAACATTCAGTACTTC.

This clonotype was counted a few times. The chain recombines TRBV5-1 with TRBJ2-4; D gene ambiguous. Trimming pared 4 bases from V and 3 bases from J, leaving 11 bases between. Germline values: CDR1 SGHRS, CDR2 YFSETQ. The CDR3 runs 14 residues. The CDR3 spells CASSPPGDKNIQYF. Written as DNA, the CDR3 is TGCGCCAGCAGCCCTCCTGGGGACAAAAACATTCAGTACTTC.

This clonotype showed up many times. The CDR3 nucleotides are TGTGCCAGCAGCTGGAACCCAGGGGCGACTAATGAAAAACTGTTTTTT. Its protein product is CASSWNPGATNEKLFF. V usage is TRBV7-2 and J usage is TRBJ1-4; the D gene is possibly TRBD1 (6 bases). V lost 4 bases and J 2 bases, leaving 14 bases between the germline ends. Germline values: CDR1 SGHTA, CDR2 FQGNSA. The CDR3 contains 16 residues.